A single sample gave rise to the 16 T cell receptor beta chains below, sequenced in a study of T cell responses to AZD1222 COVID-19 vaccine. Some clones are missing from TCRdb's copy, which holds only in-frame ones; the method was immunoSEQ multiplex PCR. Of 140,000 or so clones in the sample, just under 95% were seen once. The sequencing here drew on peripheral blood, taken after recovery from COVID-19. Every receptor here comes from an adult who had recovered from COVID-19.

The V and J genes are TRBV4-1 and TRBJ1-1; 7 nucleotides align to TRBD1. After removal of 4 bases from V and 3 bases from J, the junction contained 5 bases not matched to a gene. The CDR3 totals 14 residues. Germline lookup yields CDR1 MGHRA and CDR2 YSYEKL. The CDR3 reads CASSLNTGDTEAFF. The CDR3 coding sequence is TGCGCCAGCAGCCTAAATACAGGGGACACTGAAGCTTTCTTT.

The rearrangement uses TRBV20-1 and TRBJ2-7, with D unresolved. Per germline, CDR1 DFQATT and CDR2 SNEGSKA (reference sequence). The V gene lost 3 bases and the J gene lost 6 bases, with 18 bases spanning the gap. This CDR3 has 14 residues. CDR3 nucleotide sequence: TGCAGTGCTAGTTCGGGCAGGTCGGATAGCGAGCAGTACTTC. Protein: CSASSGRSDSEQYF.

The chain uses TRBV5-1 and TRBJ2-6; TRBD1 aligns across 7 bases. The CDR3 has 15 residues. CDR1 is SGHRS, CDR2 YFSETQ, per germline. Trimming cost V 5 bases and J 1 base; bases outside gene matches: 3. The CDR3 region has the DNA TGCGCCAGCAGTCCGACAGGGTCTGGGGCCAACGTCCTGACTTTC. Its translation is CASSPTGSGANVLTF.

The chain is built from TRBV6-2 or TRBV6-3 and TRBJ2-7, with TRBD2 matching over 13 bases. In germline, CDR1 is MNHEY, CDR2 SVGEGT. Trimming removed 5 bases from V and 2 bases from J; junction bases left unmatched: 12. The CDR3 is made up of 18 amino acids. The CDR3 DNA sequence: TGTGCCAGCAGTGCGACTAGCGGGAGGACCCAAAGCGCCTACGAGCAGTACTTC. Translating it yields CASSATSGRTQSAYEQYF.

The chain links TRBV18 to TRBJ1-1, with 7 nucleotides matching TRBD1. The V gene's germline CDR1 is KGHSH and CDR2 LQKENI. The CDR3 has 14 residues. Trimming took 3 bases from V and 0 from J; bases not matched to a gene: 1. The CDR3 DNA follows: TGTGCCAGCTCACCCGACAGGGTGAACACTGAAGCTTTCTTT. It specifies CASSPDRVNTEAFF. The variable domain in full, with the rest retrieved from reference TRBV18 and TRBJ1-1, is NAGVMQNPRHLVRRRGQEARLRCSPMKGHSHVYWYRQLPEEGLKFMVYLQKENIIDESGMPKERFSAEFPKEGPSILRIQQVVRGDSAAYFCASSPDRVNTEAFFGQGTRLTVV.

This rearrangement joins TRBV6-5 to TRBJ1-5, with D possibly TRBD1 on 6 matching bases. The CDR3 is 13 amino acids. The germline gives CDR1 MNHEY, CDR2 SVGAGI. V was trimmed by 6 bases and J by 7 bases, leaving 13 bases between them. The CDR3 coding sequence is TGTGCCAGCAGAGGCAGGGGTAGCCAGCCCCAGCATTTT. It codes for CASRGRGSQPQHF.

The chain has TRBV5-6 and TRBJ2-7; 8 positions match TRBD2. J gave up 3 bases and V 3 bases, and 14 bases lay outside the gene matches. The CDR3 runs to 17 residues. From germline, CDR1 is SGHDT and CDR2 YYEEEE. In nucleotides, the CDR3 is TGTGCCAGCAGCTCCAGGCCTCCGGGACTAGTAAGCTACGAGCAGTACTTC. Translated, it gives CASSSRPPGLVSYEQYF.

V is TRBV28 and J is TRBJ2-5; D not certain. The germline V and J ends were trimmed by 5 bases and 7 bases, with 11 bases remaining between them. CDR1 is MDHEN, CDR2 SYDVKM, per germline. This CDR3 region has 12 residues. CDR3 coding DNA: TGTGCCAGCAGTCTCGGGTTAGGGACCCAGTACTTC. Residues: CASSLGLGTQYF.

The chain joins TRBV24-1 to TRBJ2-1, with TRBD1 as a possible D gene (7 bases). Per germline, CDR1 KGHDR and CDR2 SFDVKD. The CDR3 spans 17 residues. V gave up 3 bases and J gave up 4 bases, with 18 bases separating them. CDR3 sequence: CATSDPRQGGKYNEQFF. In nucleotides, the CDR3 is TGTGCCACCAGTGATCCCCGACAGGGAGGAAAGTACAATGAGCAGTTCTTC.

The chain carries TRBV28 and TRBJ1-2; 9 nucleotides align to TRBD1. V lost 6 bases and J lost 8; bases outside the gene matches: 7. The length of the CDR3 is 13 residues. The V gene's germline CDR1 is MDHEN and CDR2 SYDVKM. CDR3 in DNA: TGTGCCAGCAGGGTCACAGGGGGCTACGGCTACACCTTC. This encodes CASRVTGGYGYTF.

This clone showed up just a few times. The CDR3 loop is CASGPQGMNSPLHF. The DNA for the CDR3 is TGTGCCAGCGGGCCCCAGGGTATGAATTCACCCCTCCACTTT. This chain joins TRBV5-4 and TRBJ1-6, with a weak D call TRBD1 (5 bases). The V end was cut by 7 bases, the J end by 7 bases, with 15 bases between. The germline V gene has CDR1 SGHNT and CDR2 YYREEE (reference sequence). CDR3 length: 14 amino acids.

The chain couples TRBV7-3 to TRBJ1-1; perhaps TRBD1 as D (6 bases). Germline V gene sequence: CDR1 SGHTA, CDR2 FQGTGA. V lost 5 bases and J lost 6, with 13 bases in between. This CDR3 has 13 amino acids. This CDR3 reads CASSPGTLAEAFF. The CDR3 DNA reads TGTGCCAGCAGCCCCGGGACATTGGCTGAAGCTTTCTTT.

The chain links TRBV5-4 to TRBJ2-5; no clear D. This CDR3 is 14 amino acids long. Per the germline V gene, CDR1 is SGHNT and CDR2 is YYREEE (reference sequence). The V gene lost 0 bases and the J gene lost 1 base, with 7 bases spanning the gap. For the CDR3, the DNA is TGTGCCAGCAGCTTGGGTCGGATCCAAGAGACCCAGTACTTC. Protein sequence: CASSLGRIQETQYF. Full variable domain (remainder filled in from reference TRBV5-4 and TRBJ2-5): ETGVTQSPTHLIKTRGQQVTLRCSSQSGHNTVSWYQQALGQGPQFIFQYYREEENGRGNFPPRFSGLQFPNYSSELNVNALELDDSALYLCASSLGRIQETQYFGPGTRLLVL.

This clone appeared once. In DNA form, the CDR3 reads TGTGCCAGCAGCTTAAATCGAGGTTACGAGCAGTACTTC. Amino acid sequence: CASSLNRGYEQYF. This chain connects TRBV7-2 to TRBJ2-7; no clear D gene. V lost 2 bases and J 4 bases, leaving 9 bases between the germline ends. Germline values: CDR1 SGHTA, CDR2 FQGNSA. The CDR3 loop spans 13 amino acids. The full variable domain, rest sourced from reference TRBV7-2 and TRBJ2-7, is GAGVSQSPSNKVTEKGKDVELRCDPISGHTALYWYRQSLGQGLEFLIYFQGNSAPDKSGLPSDRFSAERTGGSVSTLTIQRTQQEDSAVYLCASSLNRGYEQYFGPGTRLTVT.

This chain links TRBV9 with TRBJ2-3; D gene uncertain. Per germline, CDR1 SGDLS and CDR2 YYNGEE. The CDR3 sequence is 12 residues long. Trimming stripped 0 bases from V and 5 bases from J, with 4 bases between. CDR3 in amino acids: CASSVGEDTQYF. CDR3 sequence (DNA): TGTGCCAGCAGCGTAGGAGAAGATACGCAGTATTTT.

The V gene is TRBV5-1, the J gene TRBJ2-7, with 9 bases lining up with TRBD2. This CDR3 spans 14 amino acids. Trimming took 3 bases from V and 4 from J; bases not matched to a gene: 5. The germline V gene has CDR1 SGHRS and CDR2 YFSETQ. CDR3 amino acids: CASSSTSGIYEQYF. The CDR3 nucleotides are TGCGCCAGCAGCTCGACTAGCGGAATATACGAGCAGTACTTC.